The rows below give T cell receptor beta chains drawn from one sample of a study of tumor and adjacent non-tumor tissue in lung cancer. TCRdb re-called the multiplex PCR reads through MiXCR, storing one row per CDR3 protein. The sample consists of more than 35,000 distinct CDR3 sequences, approximately 59% of them appearing once. The specimen sequenced was distant non-tumor lung tissue. These receptor sequences come from a woman in her forties with non-small cell lung cancer. Both conserved end residues are trimmed from each CDR3. The D gene is left open where the match is weak.

cdr3_aa d_call v_call cdr3_length
SVEAWQQETQH - TRBV29-1 11
ASSPGPRAFTEAF - TRBV4-1 13
ASSSLPSSAYNEQF - TRBV7-3 14
AGSLGGPGNTIY - TRBV11-2 12
ASSTRRTGELF - TRBV28 11
ASKPGACTDTQY - TRBV7-8 12
ASSLEVNEQF - TRBV11-3 10
ASWGQETGEL - TRBV28 10
ANSLILKGQPQH - TRBV12-3/TRBV12-4 12
ASNGERDTDMQY - TRBV10-1 12
ASSTGLVGEQY TRBD2 TRBV5-1 11
ASSEFSGPYEQY TRBD2 TRBV6-1 12
SWRTWTGNERF - TRBV29-1 11
ACSIRGNTMY - TRBV5-4 10
AISLLWRVHYEQY - TRBV11-2 13
ASSWLGGEAEAF - TRBV11-2 12
ASSPLAGVETQY TRBD2 TRBV6-2/TRBV6-3 12
ASGRQGVGIQY TRBD1 TRBV11-2 11
ASSLAGPDTQY - TRBV28 11
ASRTGGRSNQPQH TRBD1 TRBV28 13
VSSPLSGGTDTQY TRBD1 TRBV11-2 13
ASSLRKGGRIGTQY - TRBV11-3 14
ASSEGRLAGSETQY TRBD2 TRBV25-1 14
TSNREGRIGELF TRBD2 TRBV10-2 12
ARSVARDNSPLH - TRBV11-2 12
GVDGTSGEEQF TRBD2 TRBV29-1 11
ASQAPNSGPNVLT - TRBV10-2 13
ASSLVSSGRGLTQY TRBD2 TRBV11-2 14
ASGLPGIENTGELF - TRBV12-5 14
ASSTGQGSYEQY TRBD1 TRBV7-3 12
ASSEGWAGEGETQY TRBD2 TRBV2 14
DSSMSGESDTQY - TRBV14 12
ASSFSGGNTGELL - TRBV5-4 13
ASSRNLFYEQY - TRBV11-2 11
ASRGDRGFRAQH TRBD1 TRBV6-1 12
ASSLELNTVY - TRBV11-2 10
ASSQDSSPAPAF - TRBV4-1 12
ASSLAGRVGVQPQH - TRBV7-8 14
ASSHHSYNEQF - TRBV2 11
ASSPANAQETQY - TRBV28 12
AILGGQSIDTQY - TRBV10-3 12
ASTNRGGLNTDTQY TRBD2 TRBV6-6 14
ASSKARGTYEQY - TRBV21-1 12